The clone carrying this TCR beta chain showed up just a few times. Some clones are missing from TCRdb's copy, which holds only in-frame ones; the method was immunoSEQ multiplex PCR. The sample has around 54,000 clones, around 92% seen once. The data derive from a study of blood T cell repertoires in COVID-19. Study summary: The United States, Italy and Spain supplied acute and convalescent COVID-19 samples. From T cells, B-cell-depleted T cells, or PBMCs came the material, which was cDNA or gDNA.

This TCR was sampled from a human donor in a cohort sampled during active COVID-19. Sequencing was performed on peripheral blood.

The CDR3: CASSVPGRLTLEQYF. CDR3 nucleotides: TGTGCCAGCAGCGTTCCGGGCCGACTAACTCTCGAGCAGTACTTC. V gene TRBV9 combines with J gene TRBJ2-7; a weak D match, TRBD2 (5 bases). Trimming cost V 2 bases and J 6 bases, with 18 bases left between them. Germline lookup yields CDR1 SGDLS and CDR2 YYNGEE. The CDR3 is 15 residues long.